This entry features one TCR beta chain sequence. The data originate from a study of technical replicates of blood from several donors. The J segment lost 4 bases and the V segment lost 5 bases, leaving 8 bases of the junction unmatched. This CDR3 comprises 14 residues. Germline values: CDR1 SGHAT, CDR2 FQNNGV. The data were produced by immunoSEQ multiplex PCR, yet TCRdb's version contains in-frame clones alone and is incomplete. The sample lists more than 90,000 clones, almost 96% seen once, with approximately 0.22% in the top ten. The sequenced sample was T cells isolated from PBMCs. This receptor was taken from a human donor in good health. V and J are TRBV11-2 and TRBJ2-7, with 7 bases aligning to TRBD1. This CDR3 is CASSTGTARYEQYF. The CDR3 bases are TGTGCCAGCAGCACCGGGACAGCTAGATACGAGCAGTACTTC.